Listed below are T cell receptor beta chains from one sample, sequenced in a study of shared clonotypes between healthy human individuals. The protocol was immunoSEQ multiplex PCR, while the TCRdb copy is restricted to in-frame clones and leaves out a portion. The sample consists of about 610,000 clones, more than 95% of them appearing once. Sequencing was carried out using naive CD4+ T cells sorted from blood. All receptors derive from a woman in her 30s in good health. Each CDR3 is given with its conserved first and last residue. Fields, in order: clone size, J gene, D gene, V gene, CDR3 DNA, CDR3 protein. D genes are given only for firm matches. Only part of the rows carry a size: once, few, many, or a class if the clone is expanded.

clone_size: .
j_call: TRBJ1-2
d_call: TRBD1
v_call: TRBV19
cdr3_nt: TGTGCCAGCCTTGGGCAAGCGGGACAGGTAAACTATGGCTACACCTTC
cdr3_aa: CASLGQAGQVNYGYTF

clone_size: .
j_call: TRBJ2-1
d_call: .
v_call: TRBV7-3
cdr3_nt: TGTGCCAGCAGCGATGGGTCTGGCGTGTTCTTC
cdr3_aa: CASSDGSGVFF

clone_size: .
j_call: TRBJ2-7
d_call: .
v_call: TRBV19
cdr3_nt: TGTGCCAGTAGTATAGGGGAGGGGGCGAAGCAGTACTTC
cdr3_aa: CASSIGEGAKQYF

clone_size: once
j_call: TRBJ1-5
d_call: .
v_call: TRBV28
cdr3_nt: TGTGCCAGCAGTTTAGACGGGAATCAGCCCCAGCATTTT
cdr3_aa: CASSLDGNQPQHF

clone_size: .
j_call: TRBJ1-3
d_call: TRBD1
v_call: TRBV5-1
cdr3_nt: TGCGCCAGCAGCTTGACAGGGGTACACTCCGGAAACACCATATATTTT
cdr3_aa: CASSLTGVHSGNTIYF

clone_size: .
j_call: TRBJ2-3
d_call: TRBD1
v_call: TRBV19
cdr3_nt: TGTGCCAGTAGTACCCAGGACAGGACAGATACGCAGTATTTT
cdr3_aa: CASSTQDRTDTQYF

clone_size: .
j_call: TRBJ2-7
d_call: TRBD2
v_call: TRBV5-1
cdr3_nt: TGCGCCAGCAGCTCCGGAACCGGGAGGTCCAGCTACGAGCAGTACTTC
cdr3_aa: CASSSGTGRSSYEQYF

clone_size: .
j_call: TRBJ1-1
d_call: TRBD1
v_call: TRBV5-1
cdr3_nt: TGCGCCAGCAGCTTGGCCCACAGGGGACCCTTGAACACTGAAGCTTTCTTT
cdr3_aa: CASSLAHRGPLNTEAFF

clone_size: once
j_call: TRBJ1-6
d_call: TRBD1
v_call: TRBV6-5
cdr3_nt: TGTGCCAGCACCGGGACAGGGATCAATTCACCCCTCCACTTT
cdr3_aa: CASTGTGINSPLHF

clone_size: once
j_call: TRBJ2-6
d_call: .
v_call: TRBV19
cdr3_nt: TGTGCCAGTAGTAGTCAATCTGGGGCCAACGTCCTGACTTTC
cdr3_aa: CASSSQSGANVLTF

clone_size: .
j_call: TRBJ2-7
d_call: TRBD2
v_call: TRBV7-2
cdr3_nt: TGTGCCAGCAGCTTTGGGCTAGCGGGAGCTTACGAGCAGTACTTC
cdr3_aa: CASSFGLAGAYEQYF

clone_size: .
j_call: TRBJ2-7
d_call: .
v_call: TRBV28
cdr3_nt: TGTGCCACCAGGGTGGCTTACGAGCAGTACTTC
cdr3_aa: CATRVAYEQYF

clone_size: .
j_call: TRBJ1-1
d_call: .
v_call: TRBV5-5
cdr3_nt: TGTGCCAGCAGCTTGAGCCCTCAAAACACTGAAGCTTTCTTT
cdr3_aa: CASSLSPQNTEAFF

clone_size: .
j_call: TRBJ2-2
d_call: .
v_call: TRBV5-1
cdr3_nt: TGCGCCAGCAGCTTGGGGATGCCCACCGGGGAGCTGTTTTTT
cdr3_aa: CASSLGMPTGELFF

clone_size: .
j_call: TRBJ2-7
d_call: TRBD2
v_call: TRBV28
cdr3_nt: TGTGCCAGCAGCACCGCGGGAGTAGGCGAGCAGTACTTC
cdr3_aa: CASSTAGVGEQYF

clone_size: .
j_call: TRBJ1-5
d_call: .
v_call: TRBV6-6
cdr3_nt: TGTGCCAGCAGTTCCGCAAACAGGTTTACGAATCAGCCCCAGCATTTT
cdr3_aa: CASSSANRFTNQPQHF

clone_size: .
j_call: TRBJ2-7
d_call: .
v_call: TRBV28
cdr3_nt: TGTGCCACGGACGGGTCCTACGAGCAGTACTTC
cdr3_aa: CATDGSYEQYF

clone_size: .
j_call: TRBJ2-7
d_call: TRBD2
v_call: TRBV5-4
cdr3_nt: TGTGCCAGCAGCTTGATTGCTTTGGGACTAGGGAGTACCGAGCAGTACTTC
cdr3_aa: CASSLIALGLGSTEQYF

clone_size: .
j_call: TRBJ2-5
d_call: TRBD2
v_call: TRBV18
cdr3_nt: TGTGCCAGCTCACCAAATTGGGTTCCTAGCGGGAATCAAGAGACCCAGTACTTC
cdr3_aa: CASSPNWVPSGNQETQYF

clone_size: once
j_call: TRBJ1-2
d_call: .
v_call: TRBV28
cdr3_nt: TGTGCCAGCAGTTTATCCCCTCGTGGGGCAGGGAATGGCTACACCTTC
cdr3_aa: CASSLSPRGAGNGYTF

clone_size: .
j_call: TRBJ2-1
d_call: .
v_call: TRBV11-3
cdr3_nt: TGTGCCAGCAGTTCCAGGGGGGTTGACAATGAGCAGTTCTTC
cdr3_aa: CASSSRGVDNEQFF

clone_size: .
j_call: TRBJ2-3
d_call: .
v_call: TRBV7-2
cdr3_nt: TGTGCCAGCAGCTACAGGGCACCAACTAGCACAGATACGCAGTATTTT
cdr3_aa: CASSYRAPTSTDTQYF

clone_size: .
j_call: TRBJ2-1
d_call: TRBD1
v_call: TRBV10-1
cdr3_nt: TGCGCCAGCAGTGACTTCACACCGGGACAGGGCTCCTACAATGAGCAGTTCTTC
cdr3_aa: CASSDFTPGQGSYNEQFF

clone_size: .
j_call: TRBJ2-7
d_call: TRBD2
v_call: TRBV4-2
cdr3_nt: TGTGCCAGCAGCCAGGGGGGACTAGCGGCGCCCTCCTACGAGCAGTACTTC
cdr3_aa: CASSQGGLAAPSYEQYF

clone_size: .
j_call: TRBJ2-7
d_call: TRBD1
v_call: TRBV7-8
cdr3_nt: TGTGCCAGCAGCTCCCGGGACAGCTCCTACGAGCAGTACTTC
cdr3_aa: CASSSRDSSYEQYF

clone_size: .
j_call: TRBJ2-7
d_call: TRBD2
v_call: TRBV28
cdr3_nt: TGTGCCAGCAGTCCCGGGGGGGGGTACGAGCAGTACTTC
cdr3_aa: CASSPGGGYEQYF

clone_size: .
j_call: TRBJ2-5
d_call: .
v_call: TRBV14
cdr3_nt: TGTGCCAGCAGCCAATCACCCGTTGTGGAGACCCAGTACTTC
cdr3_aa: CASSQSPVVETQYF

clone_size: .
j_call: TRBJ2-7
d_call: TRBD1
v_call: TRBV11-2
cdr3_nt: TGTGCCAGCAGCCCGAGACAGGGACACTACGAGCAGTACTTC
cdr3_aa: CASSPRQGHYEQYF

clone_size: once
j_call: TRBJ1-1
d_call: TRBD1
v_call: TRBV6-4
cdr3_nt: TGTGCCAGCAGCAGGGGGCACGACACTGAAGCTTTCTTT
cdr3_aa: CASSRGHDTEAFF

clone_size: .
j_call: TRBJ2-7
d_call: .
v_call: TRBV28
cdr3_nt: TGTGCCAGCAGTATACCGGGGTGGATTCACGAGCAGTACTTC
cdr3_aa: CASSIPGWIHEQYF

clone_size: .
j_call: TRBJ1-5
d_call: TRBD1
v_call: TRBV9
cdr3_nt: TGTGCCAGCAGCGTAGGACAGGGTCTCTATCAGCCCCAGCATTTT
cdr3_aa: CASSVGQGLYQPQHF

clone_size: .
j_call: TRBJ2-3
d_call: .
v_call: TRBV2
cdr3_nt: TGTGCCAGCGATGAGGTACAGGGAATAGATACGCAGTATTTT
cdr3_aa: CASDEVQGIDTQYF

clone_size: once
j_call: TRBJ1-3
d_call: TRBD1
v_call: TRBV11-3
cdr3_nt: TGTGCCAGCAGCCCAGGGGGAAAGTCCTCTGGAAACACCATATATTTT
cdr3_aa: CASSPGGKSSGNTIYF

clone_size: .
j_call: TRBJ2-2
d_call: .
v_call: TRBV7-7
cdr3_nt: TGTGCCAGCAGCTTACAGGGAAACGGGGAGCTGTTTTTT
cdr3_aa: CASSLQGNGELFF

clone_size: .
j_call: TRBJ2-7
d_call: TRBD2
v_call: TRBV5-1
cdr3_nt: TGCGCCTCCCGACTAGCGGGGGGAACCTACGAGCAGTACTTC
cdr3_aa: CASRLAGGTYEQYF

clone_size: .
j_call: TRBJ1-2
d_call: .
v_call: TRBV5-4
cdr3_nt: TGTGCCAGCAGTCTTGGGACCCCCGCGGGGCTTGGCTACACCTTC
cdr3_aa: CASSLGTPAGLGYTF

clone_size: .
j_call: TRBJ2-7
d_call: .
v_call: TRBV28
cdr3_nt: TGTGCCAGCAGTCAAATGACACCCCCGTACGAGCAGTACTTC
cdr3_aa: CASSQMTPPYEQYF

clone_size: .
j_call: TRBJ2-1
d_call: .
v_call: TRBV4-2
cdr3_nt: TGTGCCAGCAGCCCCCCTAGGCTGCAAGGCTACAATGAGCAGTTCTTC
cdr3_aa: CASSPPRLQGYNEQFF

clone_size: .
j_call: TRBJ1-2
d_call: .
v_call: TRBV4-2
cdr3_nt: TGTGCCAGCAGCCAAGAGAAAAGGGCCTCGACTATCTACACCTTC
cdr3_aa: CASSQEKRASTIYTF

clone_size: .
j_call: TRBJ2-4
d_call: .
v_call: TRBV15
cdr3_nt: TGTGCCACCCAAGACCCAAGGAGGTCAAACATTCAGTACTTC
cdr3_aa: CATQDPRRSNIQYF

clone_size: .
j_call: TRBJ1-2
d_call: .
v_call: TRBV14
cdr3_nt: TGTGCCAGCAGCCCATTAGAGGGGTTAAACTATGGCTACACCTTC
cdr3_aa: CASSPLEGLNYGYTF

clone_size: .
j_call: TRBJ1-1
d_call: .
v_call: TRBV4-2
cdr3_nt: TGTGCCAGCAGCCAAGATGGGGGTAAAGTAGCTTTCTTT
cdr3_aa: CASSQDGGKVAFF

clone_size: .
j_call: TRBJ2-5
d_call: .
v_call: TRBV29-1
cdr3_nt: TGCAGCGTTGGTCCTCCAGGGGAGACCCAGTACTTC
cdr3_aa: CSVGPPGETQYF

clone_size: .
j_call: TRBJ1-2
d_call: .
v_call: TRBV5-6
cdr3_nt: TGTGCCAGCAGCTTTACAGGATCTAACTATGGCTACACCTTC
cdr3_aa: CASSFTGSNYGYTF

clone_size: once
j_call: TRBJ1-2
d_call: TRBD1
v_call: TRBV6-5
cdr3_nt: TGTGCCAGCAGTTACTCCGGGACAGGGGGCGGCTATGGCTACACCTTC
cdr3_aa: CASSYSGTGGGYGYTF

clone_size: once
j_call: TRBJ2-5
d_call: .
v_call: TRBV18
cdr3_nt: TGTGCCAGCTCACCACCTCATGGAACAGAGACCCAGTACTTC
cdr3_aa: CASSPPHGTETQYF

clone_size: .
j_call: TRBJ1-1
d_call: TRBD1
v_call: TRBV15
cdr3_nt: TGTGCCACCAGCGGACAGGGGCTGGGTGAAGCTTTCTTT
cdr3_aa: CATSGQGLGEAFF

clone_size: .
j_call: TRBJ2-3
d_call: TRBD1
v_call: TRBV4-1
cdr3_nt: TGCGCCAGCAGCCAAATTAAGTACAGGGGGCGCCCAGATACGCAGTATTTT
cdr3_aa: CASSQIKYRGRPDTQYF

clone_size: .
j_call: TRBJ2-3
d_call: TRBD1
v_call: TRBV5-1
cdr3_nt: TGCGCCAGCAGCTTGGCCTCCCCGGGACAGGGCACAGATACGCAGTATTTT
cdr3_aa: CASSLASPGQGTDTQYF

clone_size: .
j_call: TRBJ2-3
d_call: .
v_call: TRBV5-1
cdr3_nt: TGCGCCAGCAGCGGCGGGACACCCGAGGACACGCAGTATTTT
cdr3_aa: CASSGGTPEDTQYF

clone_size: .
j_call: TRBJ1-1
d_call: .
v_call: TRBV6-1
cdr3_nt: TGTGCCAGCAGTGAACCGATAGGGGGCACTGAAGCTTTCTTT
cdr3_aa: CASSEPIGGTEAFF

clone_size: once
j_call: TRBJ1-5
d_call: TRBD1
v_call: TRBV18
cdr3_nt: TGTGCCAGCTCAGAGACAGGGAATCAGCCCCAGCATTTT
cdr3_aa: CASSETGNQPQHF

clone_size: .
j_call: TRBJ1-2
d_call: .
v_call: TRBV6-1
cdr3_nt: TGTGCCAGCAGTCCTCGGGATAACTATGGCTACACCTTC
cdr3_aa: CASSPRDNYGYTF

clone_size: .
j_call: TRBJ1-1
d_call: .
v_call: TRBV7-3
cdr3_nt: TGTGCCAGCAGCTGGGGGGAGAACACTGAAGCTTTCTTT
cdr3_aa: CASSWGENTEAFF

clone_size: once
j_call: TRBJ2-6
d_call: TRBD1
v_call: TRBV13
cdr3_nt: TGTGCCAGCAACAACGACAGGGCTGGGGCCAACGTCCTGACTTTC
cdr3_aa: CASNNDRAGANVLTF

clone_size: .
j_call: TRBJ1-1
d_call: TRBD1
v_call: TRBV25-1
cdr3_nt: TGTGCCAGCAGTGAACGGACAGGGCGGGACACTGAAGCTTTCTTT
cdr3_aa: CASSERTGRDTEAFF

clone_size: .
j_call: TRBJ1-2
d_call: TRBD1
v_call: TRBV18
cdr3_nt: TGTGCCAGCTCACCGACGGGACAGGGGGCCTATAAGGGCTACACCTTC
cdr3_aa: CASSPTGQGAYKGYTF

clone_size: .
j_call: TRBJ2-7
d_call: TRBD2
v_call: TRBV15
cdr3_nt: TGTGCCACCAGCAGAGTGGGGGCTAGCGGGAACTACGAGCAGTACTTC
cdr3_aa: CATSRVGASGNYEQYF